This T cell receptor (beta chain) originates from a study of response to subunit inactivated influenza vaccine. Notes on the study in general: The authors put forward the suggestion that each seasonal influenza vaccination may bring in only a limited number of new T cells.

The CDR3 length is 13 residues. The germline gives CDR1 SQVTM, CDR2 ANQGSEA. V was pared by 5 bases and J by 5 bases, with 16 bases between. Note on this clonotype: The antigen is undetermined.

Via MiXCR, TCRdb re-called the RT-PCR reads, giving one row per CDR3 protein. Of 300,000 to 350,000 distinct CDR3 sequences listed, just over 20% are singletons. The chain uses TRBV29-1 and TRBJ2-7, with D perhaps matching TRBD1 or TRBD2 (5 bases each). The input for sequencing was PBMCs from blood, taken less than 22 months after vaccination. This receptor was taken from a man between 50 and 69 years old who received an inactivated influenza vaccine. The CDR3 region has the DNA TGCAGCGTTTCGGGACGGTCGTTTGACGAGCAGTACTTC. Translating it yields CSVSGRSFDEQYF.